Listed below are T cell receptor beta chains from one sample, sequenced in a study of cytomegalovirus exposure and HLA in healthy donors. Here immunoSEQ multiplex PCR was the method, and the copy in TCRdb shows in-frame clones only, minus some. The data show roughly 110,000 clones, with about 70% seen just once and roughly 6% held by the top ten. Sequencing was performed on PBMCs. These receptors came from a woman aged 50 to 60 in good health and CMV-seropositive. Both conserved end residues are part of each CDR3.

v_gene	j_gene	CDR3aa
TRBV7-9	TRBJ2-4	CASSLGRTGWDIQYF
TRBV6-5	TRBJ1-6	CASRRQGANSPLHF
TRBV6-6	TRBJ1-2	CASSRREGAENYGYTF
TRBV19	TRBJ1-1	CASKLAAPGTEAFF
TRBV7-3	TRBJ2-1	CASSLQRGDYNEQFF
TRBV4-3	TRBJ2-1	CASSQTGELYNEQFF
TRBV4-1	TRBJ2-5	CASSQGDREYQETQYF
TRBV5-1	TRBJ1-6	CASSGGGSTINSPLHF
TRBV5-6	TRBJ2-5	CASSFRQTRSKETQYF
TRBV19	TRBJ2-3	CASSMWADPTDTQYF
TRBV6-6	TRBJ1-2	CASDRINRDKPHGYTF
TRBV29-1	TRBJ1-1	CSVLGAYLTEAFF
TRBV19	TRBJ2-3	CASSKTSGGANTDTQYF
TRBV7-3	TRBJ1-1	CASSFFADRKAFF
TRBV5-1	TRBJ1-3	CASSLASGRVFSGNTIYF
TRBV29-1	TRBJ1-1	CSVGLGAMGTEAFF
TRBV5-6	TRBJ2-3	CASSLVGQRGLGNTQYF
TRBV30	TRBJ2-2	CAWSGQGGELFF
TRBV18	TRBJ1-2	CASSANMTASYGYTF
TRBV5-1	TRBJ1-4	CASSFGGANEKLFF
TRBV5-8	TRBJ2-3	CASSLLGGLTDTQYF
TRBV5-1	TRBJ1-4	CASSLQSTATNEKLFF
TRBV30	TRBJ1-3	CAWSVDRASGNTIYF
TRBV11-3	TRBJ2-3	CASSPGLAGPGDTQYF
TRBV5-6	TRBJ2-3	CASSLRGADTQYF
TRBV30	TRBJ1-2	CAWDRFFNYGYTF
TRBV11-1	TRBJ1-4	CASSFGQGPRKLFF
TRBV9	TRBJ2-3	CASSAGLGAGDTQYF
TRBV6-1	TRBJ2-7	CASSYSRHEQYF
TRBV28	TRBJ2-7	CASGPGGTYEQYF
TRBV19	TRBJ2-2	CASSIVGGGAGELFF
TRBV7-7	TRBJ1-6	CASSSLAEGLLSSYNSPLHF
TRBV28	TRBJ2-6	CASSLPGVGANVLTF
TRBV9	TRBJ1-2	CASSIRDNLNYGYTF
TRBV4-2	TRBJ1-3	CASSPEGQMGNTIYF
TRBV27	TRBJ2-2	CASSLVLAGGFIGELFF
TRBV4-3	TRBJ2-5	CASSQEPGQGAGEQYF
TRBV27	TRBJ2-1	CASSLGLSITYNEQFF
TRBV11-2	TRBJ1-4	CASSWGQGTTNEKLFF
TRBV7-3	TRBJ2-7	CASSFPGLTKYEQYF
TRBV28	TRBJ1-1	CASSSPDRVAEAFF
TRBV27	TRBJ1-5	CASSLTGSNQPQHF
TRBV2	TRBJ1-5	CASSEDSYQPQHF
TRBV11-2	TRBJ1-2	CASSFGGRGFKDGYTF
TRBV10-3	TRBJ1-1	CAIRVSGGTEAFF